The clone carrying this T cell receptor beta chain has only one observation. The data originate from a study of technical replicates of blood from a handful of donors. The CDR3 runs to 14 residues. Germline CDR1 and CDR2: SNHLY and FYNNEI. V shed 6 bases, J shed 8 bases, and the junction held 8 bases outside the gene matches. Profiling relied on immunoSEQ multiplex PCR, and the TCRdb table lists in-frame clones only, not all of them. The repertoire holds about 68,000 clones, with about 97% as singletons. This clonotype was sampled from a human donor in good health. The J gene is TRBJ1-4, the V gene TRBV2; 8 bases match TRBD1. Sequencing was carried out using T cells isolated from PBMCs. Here the CDR3 reads CASRYGTGSEKLFF. The CDR3 coding sequence is TGTGCCAGCAGATATGGGACAGGAAGCGAAAAACTGTTTTTT.